The rows below give T cell receptor beta chains drawn from one sample of a study of blood T cells in healthy people across ages. Each CDR3 protein gets one entry after TCRdb re-called the 5' RACE reads with MiXCR. Of hundreds of thousands of distinct CDR3 sequences detected, approximately 21% appear once; the ten largest clones hold roughly 3.6%. Sequenced material: blood. The receptors were sampled from a man aged 70-80 years in good health. Each CDR3 is given with its conserved first and last residue. D genes are given only for firm matches. Expanded clones get a size class; other rows say once, few or many, or leave the size out.

NA,TRBV28,TRBJ1-4,NA,CASNNGSPDEKLFF,TGTGCCAGCAACAACGGGTCACCTGACGAAAAACTGTTTTTT
NA,TRBV20-1,TRBJ2-2,NA,CSAFLASNTGELFF,TGCAGTGCATTTCTAGCGTCGAACACCGGGGAGCTGTTTTTT
few,TRBV3-1,TRBJ2-7,TRBD2,CASSQGYLAGESEQYF,TGTGCCAGCAGCCAAGGATATCTAGCGGGAGAAAGCGAGCAGTACTTC
NA,TRBV12-3/TRBV12-4,TRBJ2-2,TRBD2,CASSLSLAGITGELFF,TGTGCCAGCAGTTTATCCCTAGCGGGGATCACCGGGGAGCTGTTTTTT
many,TRBV4-1,TRBJ2-7,TRBD2,CASSQVLSSGSREQYF,TGCGCCAGCAGCCAAGTTTTGTCTAGCGGGAGTCGGGAGCAGTACTTC
NA,TRBV12-3/TRBV12-4,TRBJ1-2,TRBD1,CASSRGQLPNYGYTF,TGTGCCAGCAGCCGGGGACAGCTACCTAACTATGGCTACACCTTC
few,TRBV9,TRBJ2-1,NA,CASSPGWNEQFF,TGTGCCAGCAGCCCAGGCTGGAATGAGCAGTTCTTC
few,TRBV27,TRBJ2-3,NA,CASSTGHRSTDTQYF,TGTGCCAGCAGTACGGGACACAGAAGCACAGATACGCAGTATTTT
few,TRBV4-2,TRBJ2-7,TRBD2,CASSQGDSGINEQYF,TGTGCCAGCAGCCAAGGAGATAGCGGGATAAACGAGCAGTACTTC
NA,TRBV12-3/TRBV12-4,TRBJ2-2,TRBD1,CASCRDRAYAGELFF,TGTGCCAGCTGTCGGGACAGGGCTTACGCCGGGGAGCTGTTTTTT
NA,TRBV3-1,TRBJ2-7,TRBD1,CASSLYRGQGARYEQYF,TGTGCCAGCAGCCTATACCGGGGACAGGGGGCGCGTTACGAGCAGTACTTC
once,TRBV12-3/TRBV12-4,TRBJ2-7,TRBD1,CASNPTGLGEQYF,TGTGCCAGCAACCCGACAGGGTTGGGCGAGCAGTACTTC
few,TRBV11-3,TRBJ2-2,NA,CASSLRLAQGELFF,TGTGCCAGCAGCTTACGTCTAGCCCAAGGGGAGCTGTTTTTT
NA,TRBV5-1,TRBJ1-5,NA,CASSQTGASNQPQHF,TGCGCCAGCAGCCAAACCGGGGCCAGCAATCAGCCCCAGCATTTT
few,TRBV14,TRBJ2-7,NA,CASSQGLGEQYF,TGTGCCAGCAGCCAAGGGCTGGGCGAGCAGTACTTC
once,TRBV13,TRBJ2-5,NA,CASSLILSPGVQETQYF,TGTGCCAGCAGCTTAATCCTTAGTCCAGGTGTGCAAGAGACCCAGTACTTC